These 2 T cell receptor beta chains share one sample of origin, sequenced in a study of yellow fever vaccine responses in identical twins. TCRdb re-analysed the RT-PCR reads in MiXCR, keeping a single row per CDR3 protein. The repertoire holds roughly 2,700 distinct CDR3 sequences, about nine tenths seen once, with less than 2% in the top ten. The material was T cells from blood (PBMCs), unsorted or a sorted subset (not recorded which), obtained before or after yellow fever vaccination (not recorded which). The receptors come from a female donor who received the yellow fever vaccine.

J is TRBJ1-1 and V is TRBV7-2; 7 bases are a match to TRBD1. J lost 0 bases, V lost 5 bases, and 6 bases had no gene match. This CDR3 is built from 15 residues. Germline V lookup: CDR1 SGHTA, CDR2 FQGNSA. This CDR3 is CASSPTGQLNTEAFF. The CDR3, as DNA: TGTGCCAGCAGCCCAACGGGACAGCTGAACACTGAAGCTTTCTTT.

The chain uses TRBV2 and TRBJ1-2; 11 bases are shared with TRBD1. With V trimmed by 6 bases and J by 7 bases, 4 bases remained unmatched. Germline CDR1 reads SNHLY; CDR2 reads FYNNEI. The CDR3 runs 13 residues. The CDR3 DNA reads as TGTGCCAGCAGGGGACAGGGGGGTAGTGGCTACACCTTC. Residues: CASRGQGGSGYTF.